This section outlines one T cell receptor (beta chain) sequence together with its context. Its antigen is currently unknown. Sequencing used immunoSEQ multiplex PCR; TCRdb keeps in-frame clones, though not all of them. Of 50,000 to 75,000 clones in the sample, approximately 91% are singletons; the top ten hold roughly 1.7%. This CDR3 comprises 11 residues. V was pared by 8 bases and J by 4 bases, with 7 bases between. The V gene's germline CDR1 is MNHEY and CDR2 SVGAGI. Graft-derived tissue was subjected to processing to liberate intraepithelial and lamina propria lymphocytes. The sample belongs to a study of graft-versus-host responses after intestinal transplantation. As for the study in general: Those transplanted obtained multivisceral, liver-intestinal, or isolated intestinal grafts. Anti-thymocyte globulin induction, then tacrolimus and steroids for about three years, went to all recipients. General study points: Peak GvH clone levels in circulation were associated with early post-transplant HvG declines. Among recipient marrow samples, GvH clones were found; some appeared first in ileum or blood.

The clonotype originates from a human patient who received an intestinal transplant, so some T cells may come from the graft donor. The rearrangement uses TRBV6-5 and TRBJ2-3; D gene uncertain. This material consisted of ileum tissue, taken 350 to 400 days after transplant. The CDR3, as DNA: TGTGCCAGCGGGCACGCAGATACGCAGTATTTT. Encoded protein: CASGHADTQYF.